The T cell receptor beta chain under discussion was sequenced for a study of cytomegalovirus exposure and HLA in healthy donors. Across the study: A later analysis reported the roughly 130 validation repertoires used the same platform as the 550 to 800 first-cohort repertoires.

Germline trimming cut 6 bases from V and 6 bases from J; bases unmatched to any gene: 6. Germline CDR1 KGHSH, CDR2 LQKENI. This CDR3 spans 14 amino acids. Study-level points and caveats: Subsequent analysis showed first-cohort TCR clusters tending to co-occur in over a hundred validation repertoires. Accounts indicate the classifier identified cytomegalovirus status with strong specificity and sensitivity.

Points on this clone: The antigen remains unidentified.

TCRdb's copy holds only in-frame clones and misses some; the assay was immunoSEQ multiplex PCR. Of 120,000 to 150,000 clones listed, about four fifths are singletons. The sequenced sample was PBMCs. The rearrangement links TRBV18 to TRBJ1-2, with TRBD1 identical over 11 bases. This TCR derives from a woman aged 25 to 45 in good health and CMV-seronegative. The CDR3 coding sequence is TGTGCCAGCTCCGAGGACAGGGGGCTTAATGGCTACACCTTC. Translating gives CASSEDRGLNGYTF.